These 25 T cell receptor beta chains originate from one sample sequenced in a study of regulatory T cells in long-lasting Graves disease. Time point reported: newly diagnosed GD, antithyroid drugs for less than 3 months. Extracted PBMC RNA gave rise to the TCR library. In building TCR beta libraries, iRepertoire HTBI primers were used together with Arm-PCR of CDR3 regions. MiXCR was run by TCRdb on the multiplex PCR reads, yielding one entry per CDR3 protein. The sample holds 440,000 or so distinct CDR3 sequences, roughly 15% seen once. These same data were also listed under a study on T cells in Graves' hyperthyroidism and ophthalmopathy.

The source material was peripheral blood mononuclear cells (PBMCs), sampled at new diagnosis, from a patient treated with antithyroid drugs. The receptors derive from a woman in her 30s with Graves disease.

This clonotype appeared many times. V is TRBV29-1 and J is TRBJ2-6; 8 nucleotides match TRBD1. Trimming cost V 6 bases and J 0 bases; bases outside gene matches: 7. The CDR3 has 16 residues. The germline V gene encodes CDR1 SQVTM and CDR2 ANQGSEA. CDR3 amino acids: CSVPGQENSGANVLTF. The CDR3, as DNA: TGCAGCGTGCCGGGACAGGAGAACTCTGGGGCCAACGTCCTGACTTTC.

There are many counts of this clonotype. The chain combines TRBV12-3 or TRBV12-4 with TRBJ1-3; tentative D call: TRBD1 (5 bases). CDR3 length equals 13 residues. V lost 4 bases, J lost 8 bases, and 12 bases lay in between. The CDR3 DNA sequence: TGTGCCAGCAGTTCTTCCGGGGGTGACACCATATATTTT. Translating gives CASSSSGGDTIYF.

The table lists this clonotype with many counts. CDR3 sequence reads: CASSPLGFGTEAFF. The DNA for the CDR3 is TGTGCCAGCAGCCCACTTGGATTTGGCACTGAAGCTTTCTTT. The chain carries TRBV3-1 and TRBJ1-1; D is unresolved. CDR3 length: 14 amino acids. Germline assignment: CDR1 LGHDT and CDR2 YNNKEL (reference sequence). V was pared by 4 bases and J by 4 bases, with 13 bases between.

This chain's CDR3 is CASSEPGQGDTEAFF. The CDR3 DNA reads TGTGCCAGCAGTGAACCCGGACAGGGGGACACTGAAGCTTTCTTT. This chain links TRBV25-1 with TRBJ1-1; TRBD1 matches 10 bases. This CDR3 has 15 amino acids. Germline values: CDR1 MGHDK, CDR2 SYGVNS. J was trimmed by 3 bases and V by 2 bases; bases with no gene match: 3. Filled out from reference TRBV25-1 and TRBJ1-1, the complete variable domain reads EADIYQTPRYLVIGTGKKITLECSQTMGHDKMYWYQQDPGMELHLIHYSYGVNSTEKGDLSSESTVSRIRTEHFPLTLESARPSHTSQYLCASSEPGQGDTEAFFGQGTRLTVV.

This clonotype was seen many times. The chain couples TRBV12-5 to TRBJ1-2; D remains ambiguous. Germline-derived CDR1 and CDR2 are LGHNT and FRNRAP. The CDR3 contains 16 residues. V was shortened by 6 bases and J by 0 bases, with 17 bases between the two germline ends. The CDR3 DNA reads TGTGCTAGTGGCCCTACTGGGCAAACGACTAACTATGGCTACACCTTC. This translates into CASGPTGQTTNYGYTF.

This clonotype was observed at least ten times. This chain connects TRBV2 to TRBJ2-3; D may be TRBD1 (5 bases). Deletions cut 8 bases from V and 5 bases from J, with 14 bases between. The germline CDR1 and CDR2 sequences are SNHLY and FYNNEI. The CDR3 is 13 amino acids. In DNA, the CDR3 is TGTGCCAGCGATCCAGGGAATAGAGATACGCAGTATTTT. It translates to CASDPGNRDTQYF.

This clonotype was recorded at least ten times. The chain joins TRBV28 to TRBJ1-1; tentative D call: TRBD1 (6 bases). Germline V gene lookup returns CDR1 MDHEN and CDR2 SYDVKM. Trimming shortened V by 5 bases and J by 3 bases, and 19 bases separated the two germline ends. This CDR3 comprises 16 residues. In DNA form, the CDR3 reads TGTGCCAGCAGTGTGTTTACAACTAAGGGGGACACTGAAGCTTTCTTT. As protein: CASSVFTTKGDTEAFF.

CDR3 protein: CASSVTGTGTLYNEQFF. In DNA, the CDR3 is TGTGCCAGCAGTGTAACCGGGACAGGGACCCTCTACAATGAGCAGTTCTTC. The genes are TRBV2 and TRBJ2-1; TRBD1 aligns across 9 bases. J lost 3 bases, V lost 4 bases, and 10 bases had no gene match. This CDR3 region has 17 residues. CDR1 is SNHLY and CDR2 is FYNNEI in the germline V gene.

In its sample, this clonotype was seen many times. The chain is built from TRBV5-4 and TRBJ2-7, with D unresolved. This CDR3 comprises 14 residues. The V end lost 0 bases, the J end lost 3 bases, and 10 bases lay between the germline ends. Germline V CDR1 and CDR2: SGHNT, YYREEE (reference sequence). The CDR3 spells CASSLEGWHYEQYF. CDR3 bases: TGTGCCAGCAGCTTGGAAGGATGGCACTACGAGCAGTACTTC.

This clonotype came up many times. Here the CDR3 DNA reads TGTGCCAGCGGAGGGACTAGGATAACTGCTGCGCAGTATTTT. This encodes CASGGTRITAAQYF. V is TRBV2 and J is TRBJ2-3; TRBD2 matches at 8 bases. Trimming removed 8 bases from V and 10 bases from J; junction bases left unmatched: 14. Germline V gene data show CDR1 as SNHLY and CDR2 as FYNNEI. The CDR3 length is 14 residues.

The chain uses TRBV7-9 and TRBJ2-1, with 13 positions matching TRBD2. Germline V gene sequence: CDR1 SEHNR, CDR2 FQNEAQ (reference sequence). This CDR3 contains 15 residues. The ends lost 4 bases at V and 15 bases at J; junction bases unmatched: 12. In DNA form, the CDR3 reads TGTGCCAGCAGCTCCGGGACTAGCGGGATCCAATCTCTGTTCTTC. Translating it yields CASSSGTSGIQSLFF.

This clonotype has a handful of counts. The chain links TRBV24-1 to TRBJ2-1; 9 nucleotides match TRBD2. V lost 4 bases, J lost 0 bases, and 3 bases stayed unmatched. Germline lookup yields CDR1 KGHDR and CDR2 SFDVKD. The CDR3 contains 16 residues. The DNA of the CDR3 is TGTGCCACCAGTGACCTAGCGGGACGCTCCTACAATGAGCAGTTCTTC. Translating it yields CATSDLAGRSYNEQFF.

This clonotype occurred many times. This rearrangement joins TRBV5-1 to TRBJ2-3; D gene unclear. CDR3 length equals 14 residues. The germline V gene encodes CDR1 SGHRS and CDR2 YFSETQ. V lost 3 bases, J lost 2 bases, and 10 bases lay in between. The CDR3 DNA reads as TGCGCCAGCAGCTATGGGTTAATCACAGATACGCAGTATTTT. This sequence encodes CASSYGLITDTQYF.

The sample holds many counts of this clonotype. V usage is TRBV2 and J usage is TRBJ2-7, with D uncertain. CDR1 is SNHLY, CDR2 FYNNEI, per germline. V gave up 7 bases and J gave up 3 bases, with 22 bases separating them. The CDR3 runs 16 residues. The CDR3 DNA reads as TGTGCCAGCATTCCGGTCGGGCAGGAGAAAATCTACGAGCAGTACTTC. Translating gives CASIPVGQEKIYEQYF. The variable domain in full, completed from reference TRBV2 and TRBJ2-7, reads EPEVTQTPSHQVTQMGQEVILRCVPISNHLYFYWYRQILGQKVEFLVSFYNNEISEKSEIFDDQFSVERPDGSNFTLKIRSTKLEDSAMYFCASIPVGQEKIYEQYFGPGTRLTVT.

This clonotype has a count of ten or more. CDR3: CASSPRQGRAQYF. Here the CDR3 DNA reads TGTGCCAGCAGCCCCCGACAGGGCAGGGCCCAGTACTTC. J is TRBJ2-5 and V is TRBV7-8, with 7 bases fitting TRBD1. The J segment lost 9 bases and the V segment lost 5 bases, leaving 9 bases of the junction unmatched. This CDR3 region has 13 residues. Looked up from germline, CDR1 is SGHVS and CDR2 is FQNEAQ.

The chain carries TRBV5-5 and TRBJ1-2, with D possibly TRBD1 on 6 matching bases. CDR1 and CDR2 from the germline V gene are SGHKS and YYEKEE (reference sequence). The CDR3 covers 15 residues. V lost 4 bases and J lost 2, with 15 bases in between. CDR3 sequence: CASSTRGGGNYGYTF. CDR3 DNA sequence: TGTGCCAGCAGCACGAGGGGGGGGGGGAACTATGGCTACACCTTC.

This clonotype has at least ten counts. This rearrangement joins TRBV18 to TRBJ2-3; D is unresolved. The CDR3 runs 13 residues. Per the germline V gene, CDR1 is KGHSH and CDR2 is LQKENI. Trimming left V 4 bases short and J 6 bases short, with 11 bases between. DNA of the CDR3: TGTGCCAGCTCACTTCTCCAACGGGATACGCAGTATTTT. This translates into CASSLLQRDTQYF.

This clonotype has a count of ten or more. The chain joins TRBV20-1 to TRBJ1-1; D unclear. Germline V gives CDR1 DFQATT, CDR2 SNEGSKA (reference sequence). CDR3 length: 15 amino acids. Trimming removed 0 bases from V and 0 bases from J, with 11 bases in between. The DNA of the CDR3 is TGCAGTGCTAGAGATTTTGGGGTCATGAACACTGAAGCTTTCTTT. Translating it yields CSARDFGVMNTEAFF.

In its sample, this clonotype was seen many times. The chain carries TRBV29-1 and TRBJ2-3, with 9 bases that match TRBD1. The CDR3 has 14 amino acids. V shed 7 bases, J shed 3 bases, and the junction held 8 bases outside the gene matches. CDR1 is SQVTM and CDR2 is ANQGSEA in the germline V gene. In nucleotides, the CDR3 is TGCAGCGGAACCGGGACAGGGACGACAGATACGCAGTATTTT. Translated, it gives CSGTGTGTTDTQYF.

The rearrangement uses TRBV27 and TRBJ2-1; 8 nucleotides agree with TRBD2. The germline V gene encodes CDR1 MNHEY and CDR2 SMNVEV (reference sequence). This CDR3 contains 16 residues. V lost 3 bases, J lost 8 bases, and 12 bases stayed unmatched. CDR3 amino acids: CASSFLLAGPGDEQFF. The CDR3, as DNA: TGTGCCAGCAGTTTCCTCCTAGCGGGCCCAGGGGATGAGCAGTTCTTC.

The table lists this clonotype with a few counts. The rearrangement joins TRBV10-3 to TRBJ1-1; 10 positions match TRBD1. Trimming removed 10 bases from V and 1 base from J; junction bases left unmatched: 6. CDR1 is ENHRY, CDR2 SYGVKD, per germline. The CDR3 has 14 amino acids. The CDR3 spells CATSTGGGNTEAFF. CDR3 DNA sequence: TGTGCCACCTCGACAGGGGGCGGGAACACTGAAGCTTTCTTT.

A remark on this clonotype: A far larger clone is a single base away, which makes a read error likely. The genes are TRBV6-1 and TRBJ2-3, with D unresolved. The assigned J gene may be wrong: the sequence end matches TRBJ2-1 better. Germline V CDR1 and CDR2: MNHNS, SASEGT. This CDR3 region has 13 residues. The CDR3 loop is CASSVGRKDEQFF. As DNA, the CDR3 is TGTGCCAGCAGTGTCGGTAGGAAAGACGAGCAGTTCTTC.

The CDR3 nucleotides are TGCGCCAGCAGCCCGCAGAAGGCGAGAAACTATGGCTACACCTTC. Amino acid sequence: CASSPQKARNYGYTF. This chain links TRBV5-1 with TRBJ1-2; D is ambiguous. Germline V gene data show CDR1 as SGHRS and CDR2 as YFSETQ. The CDR3 spans 15 residues. The germline V and J ends were trimmed by 4 bases and 2 bases, with 15 bases remaining between them.

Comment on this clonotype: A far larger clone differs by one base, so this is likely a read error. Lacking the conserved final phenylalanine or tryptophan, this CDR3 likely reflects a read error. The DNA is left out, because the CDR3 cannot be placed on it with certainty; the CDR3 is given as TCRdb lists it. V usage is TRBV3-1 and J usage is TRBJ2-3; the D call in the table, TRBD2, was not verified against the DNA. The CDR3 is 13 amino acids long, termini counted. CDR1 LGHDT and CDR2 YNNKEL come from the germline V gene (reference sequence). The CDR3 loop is CASSQDRRFEQYL.

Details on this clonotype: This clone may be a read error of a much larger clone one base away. CDR3 loop: CASSPTADARETPYF. The CDR3 coding sequence is TGTGCCAGCAGCCCCACCGCCGATGCTAGGGAGACCCCGTACTTC. J is TRBJ2-5 and V is TRBV7-2; a possible D gene is TRBD2 (5 bases). This CDR3 has 15 residues. Germline assignment: CDR1 SGHTA and CDR2 FQGNSA.